The sequence of this TCR beta chain was determined in a study of OX40 agonist ivuxolimab in advanced cancers. Turning to the overall study: Ivuxolimab was an agonistic, fully human IgG2 monoclonal antibody directed against OX40 (CD134), a costimulatory receptor. Intravenous ivuxolimab was administered to patients every 2 weeks at six dose levels: 0.01, 0.1, 0.3, 1.5, 3 and 10 mg/kg. Of the roughly 51 dose-escalation patients, hepatocellular carcinoma was present in around 20, melanoma in approximately 15, renal cell carcinoma in 9 and head and neck cancer in 9. In the dose-escalation cohort, 82.7% of patients were male, and the mean age was roughly 60 years, with a range of 23 to 79. Prior anti-PD-1, anti-PD-L1 or anti-CTLA-4 therapy was permitted, and checkpoint inhibitors had been received by less than 45% of dose-escalation patients. Partial responses were achieved by three dose-escalation patients, of whom one had hepatocellular carcinoma and two had cutaneous melanoma. Peripheral TCRbeta sequencing aimed to test whether ivuxolimab altered TCR sequence diversity and caused clonal T-cell expansion. The monotherapy dose-escalation portion (N of about 47 patients) of the phase I ivuxolimab trial is reported in the paper.

The paper as a whole reports these results and caveats: At doses from 0.1 to 3.0 mg/kg, clonal expansion was seen in both CD4+ and CD8+ blood T cells between baseline and week 6. Antigen specificity was not determined for the clonally expanded peripheral T cells. After ivuxolimab, more expanded clones were found on average in CD8+ T cells than in CD4+ T cells. In the 0.1-3.0 mg/kg groups, partial responders were among the patients with the lowest normalized peripheral clonal expansion, particularly in CD8+ T cells. Low levels of normalized T-cell clonal expansion were also seen in some nonresponding patients.

The trial excluded patients who had a history of autoimmune disease or who were on systemic immunosuppression. In every dose cohort, peripheral blood was drawn for TCR sequencing at baseline, cycle 4 day 1, and cycle 7 day 1. Samples were obtained from an open-label, multicenter, first-in-human phase I dose-escalation trial of ivuxolimab. Adults with locally advanced or metastatic melanoma, renal cell, hepatocellular, or head and neck squamous cell carcinoma were enrolled in the trial. Before TCR sequencing, CD4+ T cells and CD8+ T cells from peripheral blood were sorted into separate populations. A word on this clone: It lacks a known antigen. It has no much larger one-base neighbor in the sample; base qualities were not kept.

Genomic DNA was isolated from the sorted cells so that the TCRbeta CDR3 region could be sequenced. TCRbeta CDR3 regions were sequenced using the immunoSEQ Assay. Imported from immuneACCESS, the table was reduced by TCRdb to in-frame sequences with V and J called. These copies leave out some clones; in studies compared against another copy, an unresolved V gene accounts for under half, and the cause of the remainder is not known. Counted in this sample were 39,000 or so clones; 86% of them appeared once. The ten most abundant clones make up 12% of the sample. This TCR was sampled from an adult with an advanced solid tumor such as melanoma, head and neck, liver or kidney cancer. Specimen: CD4+ or CD8+ T cells sorted from blood, collected in a trial of the OX40 agonist ivuxolimab.

The nucleotides are TGTGCCTGGCTGACAGCCAATGAGCAGTTCTTC. It codes for CAWLTANEQFF. The rearrangement joined TRBV30 to TRBJ2-1; 5 matching bases give a weak D call of TRBD1. The junction carries 8 bases between V and J, which are trimmed by 5 bases and 6 bases respectively. From the cysteine through the phenylalanine, the CDR3 covers 11 amino acids. The retained sequence is limited to the CDR3, 33 bases, with the frame set at the first base. The CDR1 and CDR2 encoded by the germline V gene (reference sequence) are GTSNPN and SVGIG. With all but the CDR3 taken from the reference TRBV30 and TRBJ2-1 genes, the full variable domain is: SQTIHQWPATLVQPVGSPLSLECTVEGTSNPNLYWYRQAAGRGLQLLFYSVGIGQISSEVPQNLSASRPQDRQFILSSKKLLLSDSGFYLCAWLTANEQFFGPGTRLTVL.